This T cell receptor beta chain was recorded in a study of cytomegalovirus exposure and HLA in healthy donors. The PCR contained 60 Vbeta and 13 Jbeta primers. Libraries were prepared by immunoSEQ multiplex PCR; TCRdb keeps only in-frame clonotypes and omits some of them. The sample carries 150,000 or so clones, 78% recorded once. V was clipped by 5 bases and J by 0 bases; unmatched bases: 7. CDR3 length: 17 amino acids. Germline V gives CDR1 SGHDT, CDR2 YYEEEE. Regarding the study as a whole: V- and J-gene trimming in TCR beta was tied to a missense DCLRE1C variant by an analysis performed later.

In this sample, this clone turned up a few times. Antigen specificity is unknown. The gene calls are TRBV5-6 and TRBJ2-3, with 12 bases that match TRBD2. The receptor comes from a woman aged 45-60 years in good health and CMV-seropositive. The specimen sequenced was PBMCs. This CDR3 reads CASRVTSGGPSTDTQYF. Here the CDR3 DNA reads TGTGCCAGCAGGGTGACTAGCGGGGGCCCTAGCACAGATACGCAGTATTTT.